Below are 22 T cell receptor beta chains sequenced from a single sample in a study of cytomegalovirus exposure and HLA in healthy donors. TCRdb keeps only in-frame clones here, not all; method: immunoSEQ multiplex PCR. This repertoire shows 150,000 to 160,000 clones, 86% found once; its top ten account for 20% to 25%. Sample: PBMCs. The receptor set was obtained from a man between 18 and 35 years old in good health and CMV-seropositive.

This rearrangement joins TRBV29-1 to TRBJ1-4; TRBD1 might be the D (5 bases). The ends were cut back, 7 bases at V and 7 bases at J, with 19 bases in the middle. The CDR3 sequence is 14 residues long. Germline V lookup: CDR1 SQVTM, CDR2 ANQGSEA. The CDR3 DNA reads as TGCAGCGAAAGCAGGGCAGGGTTCGGTGAAAAACTGTTTTTT. Translating gives CSESRAGFGEKLFF.

The genes are TRBV13 and TRBJ2-3; no clear D gene. The germline gives CDR1 PRHDT, CDR2 FYEKMQ (reference sequence). V lost 0 bases and J lost 0, with 4 bases in between. The CDR3 has 14 residues. CDR3: CASSLGGSTDTQYF. The DNA for the CDR3 is TGTGCCAGCAGCTTAGGCGGGAGCACAGATACGCAGTATTTT.

The chain combines TRBV7-8 with TRBJ2-5, with 7 positions matching TRBD1. Germline V CDR1 and CDR2: SGHVS, FQNEAQ. The CDR3 sequence is 18 residues long. With 5 bases clipped from V and 4 bases from J, the junction kept 19 bases outside the gene matches. The CDR3 DNA is TGTGCCAGCAGCCCTTTGCGAAACAGGGGCCTACGGGGAGAGACCCAGTACTTC. The encoded protein is CASSPLRNRGLRGETQYF.

V and J are TRBV7-8 and TRBJ2-5; 7 nucleotides align to TRBD2. Trimming at V came to 5 bases and at J to 5 bases, leaving 5 bases not matched to a gene. The CDR3 contains 13 residues. Germline V lookup: CDR1 SGHVS, CDR2 FQNEAQ. This CDR3 is CASSPREGETQYF. The CDR3 coding sequence is TGTGCCAGCAGCCCCAGGGAGGGCGAGACCCAGTACTTC.

V gene TRBV7-9 combines with J gene TRBJ1-1; weak D call: TRBD1 (5 bases). There are 14 residues in the CDR3. Germline-derived CDR1 and CDR2 are SEHNR and FQNEAQ (reference sequence). V shed 4 bases and J shed 4 bases, with 13 bases lying between them. CDR3 region: CASSSRTSSTEAFF. DNA for the CDR3: TGTGCCAGCAGCTCTAGGACATCGTCCACTGAAGCTTTCTTT.

This chain joins TRBV4-2 and TRBJ2-3; 9 bases are a match to TRBD2. Germline loops: CDR1 LGHNA, CDR2 YNFKEQ. Unmatched junction bases numbered 7, after V lost 0 bases and J lost 3 bases. The CDR3 extends over 17 amino acids. The CDR3 spells CASSQEPASGTTDTQYF. CDR3 bases: TGTGCCAGCAGCCAAGAGCCGGCTAGCGGGACGACAGATACGCAGTATTTT.

The CDR3 DNA reads as TGCGCCAGCAGCCCGGGACTAGCGGGAGAGTCCTACGAGCAGTACTTC. Translated, it gives CASSPGLAGESYEQYF. The chain employs TRBV5-1 and TRBJ2-7; 14 bases match TRBD2. From germline, CDR1 is SGHRS and CDR2 YFSETQ. The CDR3 runs 16 residues. Trimming removed 4 bases from V and 1 base from J; junction bases left unmatched: 4.

This sequence joins TRBV7-9 and TRBJ2-7; the match to TRBD1 covers 7 bases. Trimming removed 2 bases from V and 6 bases from J; junction bases left unmatched: 7. The CDR3 is 14 residues long. Germline V gives CDR1 SEHNR, CDR2 FQNEAQ (reference sequence). This CDR3 is CASSLSGYRGEQYF. CDR3 nucleotide sequence: TGTGCCAGCAGCTTATCGGGATACAGGGGCGAGCAGTACTTC.

The genes are TRBV5-1 and TRBJ2-2, with 12 bases fitting TRBD2. The CDR3 has 17 amino acids. Germline loops: CDR1 SGHRS, CDR2 YFSETQ. With 2 bases clipped from V and 6 bases from J, the junction kept 8 bases outside the gene matches. CDR3 coding DNA: TGCGCCAGCAGCTTTAGACCTAGCGGGAGGGCGGCCGGGGAGCTGTTTTTT. It yields the protein CASSFRPSGRAAGELFF.

The V gene is TRBV19, the J gene TRBJ1-2; 7 bases agree with TRBD1. V was clipped by 1 base and J by 2 bases; unmatched bases: 1. This CDR3 has 14 amino acids. Per the germline V gene, CDR1 is LNHDA and CDR2 is SQIVND (reference sequence). The CDR3 DNA is TGTGCCAGTAGTATAGCGGGACAGAACTATGGCTACACCTTC. This codes for CASSIAGQNYGYTF.

V and J are TRBV2 and TRBJ2-1, with 11 bases identical to TRBD1. The germline gives CDR1 SNHLY, CDR2 FYNNEI. The CDR3 has 13 residues. V trimming: 7 bases; J trimming: 8 bases; junction bases outside the gene matches: 4. The CDR3 spells CASIGTGGHEQFF. CDR3 DNA: TGTGCCAGCATTGGGACAGGGGGGCATGAGCAGTTCTTC.

As DNA, the CDR3 is TGTGCCAGCAGTTCGCGACAGGGGGCCAACAATGAGCAGTTCTTC. Its translation is CASSSRQGANNEQFF. The genes are TRBV6-6 and TRBJ2-1; TRBD1 matches at 10 bases. After removal of 4 bases from V and 5 bases from J, the junction contained 5 bases not matched to a gene. The CDR3 spans 15 residues. Germline loops: CDR1 MNHNY, CDR2 SVGAGI (reference sequence).

V and J are TRBV7-8 and TRBJ2-7, with D possibly TRBD1 on 6 matching bases. The CDR3 loop spans 15 amino acids. Between the trimmed V and J ends, which lost 6 bases and 3 bases, there was a span of 18 bases. Per germline, CDR1 SGHVS and CDR2 FQNEAQ. Here the CDR3 DNA reads TGTGCCAGCAGGTCAGTGGCAGGGGCTTTCTACGAGCAGTACTTC. Its protein is CASRSVAGAFYEQYF.

The chain has TRBV10-3 and TRBJ2-7; 8 bases are a match to TRBD1. V dropped 2 bases and J dropped 0; count of bases not matched to a gene: 6. Germline V gene data show CDR1 as ENHRY and CDR2 as SYGVKD. This CDR3 contains 16 residues. In DNA form, the CDR3 reads TGTGCCATCAGTGAGCCTGGACAGGGACGCTCCTACGAGCAGTACTTC. Translated, it gives CAISEPGQGRSYEQYF.

This chain connects TRBV2 to TRBJ2-3; the D gene is possibly TRBD2 (6 bases). V lost 2 bases and J 2 bases, leaving 14 bases between the germline ends. This CDR3 region has 16 residues. CDR1 is SNHLY, CDR2 FYNNEI, per germline. The DNA for the CDR3 is TGTGCCAGCAGTGAACTCGGGGCGGGGACCACAGATACGCAGTATTTT. This codes for CASSELGAGTTDTQYF. The full variable domain, its missing parts supplied by reference TRBV2 and TRBJ2-3, is EPEVTQTPSHQVTQMGQEVILRCVPISNHLYFYWYRQILGQKVEFLVSFYNNEISEKSEIFDDQFSVERPDGSNFTLKIRSTKLEDSAMYFCASSELGAGTTDTQYFGPGTRLTVL.

This chain joins TRBV30 and TRBJ2-3; TRBD1 aligns across 10 bases. The CDR3 length is 16 residues. Trimming cost V 2 bases and J 2 bases; bases outside gene matches: 7. CDR1 GTSNPN and CDR2 SVGIG come from the germline V gene (reference sequence). For the CDR3, the DNA is TGTGCCTGGAGTCGAGGACAGGGGGTCCCCACAGATACGCAGTATTTT. Protein sequence: CAWSRGQGVPTDTQYF.

This clone was observed a few times. The chain employs TRBV19 and TRBJ1-2; D uncertain. The V and J ends lost 1 base and 6 bases respectively, with 9 bases between them. Germline values: CDR1 LNHDA, CDR2 SQIVND (reference sequence). There are 13 residues in the CDR3. The CDR3 sequence is CASSIVGHDGYTF. In DNA form, the CDR3 reads TGTGCCAGTAGTATAGTTGGGCATGATGGCTACACCTTC. Variable domain in full (rest from reference TRBV19 and TRBJ1-2): DGGITQSPKYLFRKEGQNVTLSCEQNLNHDAMYWYRQDPGQGLRLIYYSQIVNDFQKGDIAEGYSVSREKKESFPLTVTSAQKNPTAFYLCASSIVGHDGYTFGSGTRLTVV.

The table lists this clone with a count of one. The rearrangement joins TRBV6-1 to TRBJ1-1; TRBD1 might be the D (5 bases). This CDR3 comprises 14 residues. From germline, CDR1 is MNHNS and CDR2 SASEGT. The V end was cut by 7 bases, the J end by 6 bases, with 18 bases between. CDR3 sequence reads: CASTFPRGGSEAFF. CDR3 DNA sequence: TGTGCCAGCACCTTTCCCCGGGGGGGTTCTGAAGCTTTCTTT.

The V gene is TRBV6-1, the J gene TRBJ2-2, with TRBD2 identical over 7 bases. The CDR3 spans 15 residues. The germline gives CDR1 MNHNS, CDR2 SASEGT. V was clipped by 6 bases and J by 6 bases; unmatched bases: 10. The CDR3 DNA reads TGTGCCAGCAGCTTATCGGGACTACAGGCCGGGGAGCTGTTTTTT. It translates to CASSLSGLQAGELFF.

This clone was counted a single time. The chain has TRBV2 and TRBJ2-7; TRBD2 aligns across 11 bases. The germline V gene has CDR1 SNHLY and CDR2 FYNNEI. Trimming at V came to 1 base and at J to 2 bases, leaving 4 bases not matched to a gene. The length of the CDR3 is 16 residues. DNA for the CDR3: TGTGCCAGCAGTGAAGAGACTAGCGGGACTACCTACGAGCAGTACTTC. Amino acid sequence: CASSEETSGTTYEQYF.

The V and J genes are TRBV20-1 and TRBJ1-2; tentative D call: TRBD1 (6 bases). This CDR3 contains 11 residues. Germline V gene data show CDR1 as DFQATT and CDR2 as SNEGSKA (reference sequence). CDR3 DNA sequence: TGCATGGGAGAACAGGGCCATGGCTACACCTTC. It specifies CMGEQGHGYTF.

V gene TRBV5-5 combines with J gene TRBJ1-1; D gene ambiguous. The CDR3 is 13 amino acids. V dropped 4 bases and J dropped 1 base, with 8 bases sitting between them. Looked up from germline, CDR1 is SGHKS and CDR2 is YYEKEE (reference sequence). CDR3 nucleotides: TGTGCCAGCAGCCCGGGAGGGAACACTGAAGCTTTCTTT. Residues: CASSPGGNTEAFF.